The clone carrying this TCR beta chain came up a few times. The source of the sample is a study of metastatic and nonmetastatic thyroid tumors. The CDR3 is made up of 15 amino acids. The germline gives CDR1 MNHEY, CDR2 SVGEGT. V lost 0 bases and J lost 2, with 11 bases in between. TCRdb re-analyzed the PCR reads using MiXCR. This table has 60,000 or so clones, roughly 29% appearing once. The entire patient cohort was treatment-naive prior to thyroid surgery. The sequence was obtained from a female donor with papillary thyroid cancer or a benign thyroid nodule (not recorded which). Some clones in this sample may be carry-over from other donors' samples. Sequenced input: blood. The rearrangement links TRBV6-2 or TRBV6-3 to TRBJ2-7, with D perhaps matching TRBD1 (6 bases). The CDR3 protein is CASSYSETGTYEQYF. Here the CDR3 DNA reads TGTGCCAGCAGTTACTCGGAGACAGGCACCTACGAGCAGTACTTC.